Sequencing of this T cell receptor beta chain was carried out in a study of T cell responses to AZD1222 COVID-19 vaccine. Assay: immunoSEQ multiplex PCR; the TCRdb copy retains only in-frame clones and omits some. The profile shows tens of thousands of clones, approximately 90% of them singletons. This CDR3 is built from 14 residues. V trimming: 7 bases; J trimming: 4 bases; junction bases outside the gene matches: 8. Germline V gene data show CDR1 as KGHDR and CDR2 as SFDVKD. The clonotype originates from an adult who received the AZD1222 COVID-19 vaccine. The chain joins TRBV24-1 to TRBJ2-5, with TRBD1 matching 7 bases. The input for sequencing was peripheral blood, taken 28 days after the second AZD1222 dose. CDR3 sequence: CATSVRDSRETQYF. Here the CDR3 DNA reads TGTGCCACCAGCGTCCGGGACAGTAGAGAGACCCAGTACTTC.